This T cell receptor beta chain was identified during a study of identical twins. A note on this clonotype: The antigen is unknown.

Study conclusions and caveats: Twin-shared out-of-frame alpha sequences showed excess low generation probability. Partial confounding of zero-insertion analyses by invariant MAIT and iNKT cells was possible. Cord blood beta clonotypes present at high abundance carried fewer insertions; no such pattern appeared in memory repertoires.

A universal primer site came from template switching; cDNA carried unique molecular identifiers. One entry per CDR3 protein results from TCRdb running MiXCR on the 5' RACE reads. The sample holds 1.5 million to 2 million distinct CDR3 sequences, roughly a third seen once. What was sequenced was cord blood. This clonotype was sampled from a newborn girl in good health.

DNA of the CDR3: TGTGCCAGCAGCTTGGGCCCCGAACAGGGGTACACTGAAGCTTTCTTT. Amino acids: CASSLGPEQGYTEAFF. The chain carries TRBV5-6 and TRBJ1-1; TRBD1 aligns across 7 bases. Germline assignment: CDR1 SGHDT and CDR2 YYEEEE. V gave up 0 bases and J gave up 3 bases; unmatched junction bases: 8. The CDR3 loop spans 16 amino acids.